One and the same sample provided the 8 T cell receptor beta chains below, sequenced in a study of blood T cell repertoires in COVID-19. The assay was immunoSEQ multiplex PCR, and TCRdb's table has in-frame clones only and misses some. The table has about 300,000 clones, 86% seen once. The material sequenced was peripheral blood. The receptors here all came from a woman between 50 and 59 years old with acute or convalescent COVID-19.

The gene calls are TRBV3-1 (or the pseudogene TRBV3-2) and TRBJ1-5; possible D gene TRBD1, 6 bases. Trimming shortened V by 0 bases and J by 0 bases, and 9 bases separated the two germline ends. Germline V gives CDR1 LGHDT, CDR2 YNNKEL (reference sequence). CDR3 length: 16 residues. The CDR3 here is CASSQDKGDSNQPQHF. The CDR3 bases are TGTGCCAGCAGCCAAGATAAGGGGGATAGCAATCAGCCCCAGCATTTT.

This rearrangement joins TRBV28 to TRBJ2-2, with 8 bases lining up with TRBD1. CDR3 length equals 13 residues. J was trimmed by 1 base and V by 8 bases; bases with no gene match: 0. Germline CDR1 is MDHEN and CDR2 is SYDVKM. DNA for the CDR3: TGTGCCAGCGGGACAGGGAACACCGGGGAGCTGTTTTTT. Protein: CASGTGNTGELFF.

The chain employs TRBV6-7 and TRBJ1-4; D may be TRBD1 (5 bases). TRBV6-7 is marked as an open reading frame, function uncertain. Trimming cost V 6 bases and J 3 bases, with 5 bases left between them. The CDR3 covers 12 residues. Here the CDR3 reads CASRGANEKLFF. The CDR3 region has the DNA TGTGCCAGCAGAGGGGCTAATGAAAAACTGTTTTTT.

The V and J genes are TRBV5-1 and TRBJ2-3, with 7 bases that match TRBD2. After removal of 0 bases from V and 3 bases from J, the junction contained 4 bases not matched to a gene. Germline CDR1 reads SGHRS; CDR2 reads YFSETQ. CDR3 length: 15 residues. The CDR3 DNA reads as TGCGCCAGCAGCTTGGCTAGGGGAGGGACAGATACGCAGTATTTT. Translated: CASSLARGGTDTQYF.

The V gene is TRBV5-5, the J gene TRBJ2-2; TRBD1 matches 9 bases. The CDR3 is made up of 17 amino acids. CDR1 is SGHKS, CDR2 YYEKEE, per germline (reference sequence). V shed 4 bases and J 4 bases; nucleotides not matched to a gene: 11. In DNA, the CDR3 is TGTGCCAGCAGCCCGACCCTACAGGGGGCTTTCACCGGGGAGCTGTTTTTT. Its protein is CASSPTLQGAFTGELFF.

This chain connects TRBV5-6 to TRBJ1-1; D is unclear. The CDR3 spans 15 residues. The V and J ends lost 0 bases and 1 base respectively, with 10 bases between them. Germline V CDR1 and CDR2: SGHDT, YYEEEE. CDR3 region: CASSLGRHENTEAFF. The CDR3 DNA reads TGTGCCAGCAGCTTGGGGCGACACGAGAACACTGAAGCTTTCTTT.

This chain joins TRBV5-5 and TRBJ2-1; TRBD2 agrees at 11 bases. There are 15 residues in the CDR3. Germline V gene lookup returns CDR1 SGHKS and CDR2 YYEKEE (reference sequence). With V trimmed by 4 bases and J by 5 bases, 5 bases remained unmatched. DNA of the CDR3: TGTGCCAGCAGCCCACTAGCGGGAGCGGACAATGAGCAGTTCTTC. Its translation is CASSPLAGADNEQFF.

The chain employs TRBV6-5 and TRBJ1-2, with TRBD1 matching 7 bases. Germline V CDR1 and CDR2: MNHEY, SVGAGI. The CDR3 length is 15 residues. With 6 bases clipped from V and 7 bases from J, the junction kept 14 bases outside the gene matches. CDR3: CASRATTGWDSGYTF. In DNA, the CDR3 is TGTGCCAGCAGAGCCACGACAGGGTGGGATTCTGGCTACACCTTC.